This TCR beta chain was sequenced in a study of T cell responses to AZD1222 COVID-19 vaccine. On the study more broadly: Second-dose intervals near 4 or 12 weeks were combined.

Sequenced by immunoSEQ multiplex PCR; TCRdb stores in-frame clones only, minus some. The sample yields about 170,000 clones, 90% seen once. Per germline, CDR1 SGHTA and CDR2 FQGNSA. The CDR3 consists of 13 residues. V was cut by 5 bases and J by 1 base, with 5 bases left in between. The genes are TRBV7-2 and TRBJ2-2; D remains unclear. Source: peripheral blood, taken on day 0 of AZD1222 vaccination. The clonotype was recovered from an adult in good health. The CDR3 loop reads CASSQQNTGELFF. The CDR3 DNA sequence: TGTGCCAGCAGCCAGCAGAACACCGGGGAGCTGTTTTTT.